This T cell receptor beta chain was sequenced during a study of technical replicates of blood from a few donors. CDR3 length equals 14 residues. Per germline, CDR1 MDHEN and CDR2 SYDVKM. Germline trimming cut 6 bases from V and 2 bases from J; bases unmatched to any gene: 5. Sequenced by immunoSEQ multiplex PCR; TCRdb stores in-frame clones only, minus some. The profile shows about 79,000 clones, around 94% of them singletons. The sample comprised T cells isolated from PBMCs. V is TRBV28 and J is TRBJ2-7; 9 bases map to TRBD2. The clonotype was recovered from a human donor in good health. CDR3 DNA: TGTGCCAGCAGGGTTAGCGGGAGCCCCTACGAGCAGTACTTC. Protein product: CASRVSGSPYEQYF. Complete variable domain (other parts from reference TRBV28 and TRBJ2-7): DVKVTQSSRYLVKRTGEKVFLECVQDMDHENMFWYRQDPGLGLRLIYFSYDVKMKEKGDIPEGYSVSREKKERFSLILESASTNQTSMYLCASRVSGSPYEQYFGPGTRLTVT.